The 19 T cell receptor beta chains listed next were all sequenced from one sample in a study of CD8 T cells in Susac syndrome. Random hexamers were used to reverse transcribe the RNA input (roughly 0.5 to 1 ug). A single record per CDR3 protein comes from TCRdb applying MiXCR to the immunoSEQ multiplex PCR reads. The sample lists more than 55,000 distinct CDR3 sequences, just under 95% seen once, with over 0.2% in the top ten. Input material: CD8+ T cells from PBMCs. The receptor set was obtained from a human donor in good health.

This chain links TRBV20-1 with TRBJ2-6; D is uncertain. V was clipped by 0 bases and J by 4 bases, with 10 bases between them. CDR1 is DFQATT and CDR2 is SNEGSKA in the germline V gene (reference sequence). CDR3 length: 15 amino acids. CDR3 sequence (DNA): TGCAGTGCTAGAGATGACTTGTCCGGGGCCAACGTCCTGACTTTC. Translating gives CSARDDLSGANVLTF.

V usage is TRBV29-1 and J usage is TRBJ2-1; D is perhaps TRBD1 or TRBD2 (6 bases each). V was clipped by 1 base and J by 4 bases, with 11 bases between them. CDR3 length: 14 amino acids. CDR1 and CDR2 from the germline V gene are SQVTM and ANQGSEA. The CDR3 DNA is TGCAGCGTTGAAGCAGGGGCGGGATACAATGAGCAGTTCTTC. This sequence encodes CSVEAGAGYNEQFF.

The genes are TRBV7-9 and TRBJ2-6, with 8 nucleotides matching TRBD1. The germline V gene has CDR1 SEHNR and CDR2 FQNEAQ (reference sequence). This CDR3 spans 19 amino acids. Trimming at V came to 0 bases and at J to 2 bases, leaving 9 bases not matched to a gene. The CDR3 loop reads CASSLAGTGGWPGANVLTF. In DNA form, the CDR3 reads TGTGCCAGCAGCTTAGCGGGGACAGGTGGATGGCCTGGGGCCAACGTCCTGACTTTC.

The chain joins TRBV2 to TRBJ2-6; D may correspond to TRBD1 or TRBD2 (5 bases each). Germline lookup yields CDR1 SNHLY and CDR2 FYNNEI. The length of the CDR3 is 16 residues. Trimming left V 10 bases short and J 0 bases short, with 16 bases between. CDR3 protein: CANGRDLSSGANVLTF. CDR3 nucleotide sequence: TGTGCCAACGGCCGGGACCTAAGCTCTGGGGCCAACGTCCTGACTTTC. The full variable domain, with the rest looked up from reference TRBV2 and TRBJ2-6, is EPEVTQTPSHQVTQMGQEVILRCVPISNHLYFYWYRQILGQKVEFLVSFYNNEISEKSEIFDDQFSVERPDGSNFTLKIRSTKLEDSAMYFCANGRDLSSGANVLTFGAGSRLTVL.

J is TRBJ1-5 and V is TRBV5-6, with D unclear. V dropped 4 bases and J dropped 3 bases, with 5 bases sitting between them. This CDR3 has 12 residues. CDR1 is SGHDT and CDR2 is YYEEEE in the germline V gene. Here the CDR3 reads CASSRHNQPQHF. In DNA form, the CDR3 reads TGTGCCAGCAGCCGGCACAATCAGCCCCAGCATTTT. Together with reference TRBV5-6 and TRBJ1-5, the CDR3 gives the full variable domain: DAGVTQSPTHLIKTRGQQVTLRCSPKSGHDTVSWYQQALGQGPQFIFQYYEEEERQRGNFPDRFSGHQFPNYSSELNVNALLLGDSALYLCASSRHNQPQHFGDGTRLSIL.

The chain combines TRBV5-6 with TRBJ2-7; no clear D gene. The CDR3 runs 12 residues. The V gene lost 0 bases and the J gene lost 9 bases, with 10 bases spanning the gap. Germline V lookup: CDR1 SGHDT, CDR2 YYEEEE. Written as DNA, the CDR3 is TGTGCCAGCAGCTTGGACCGCGGTTGGCAGTACTTC. Its translation is CASSLDRGWQYF.

The J gene is TRBJ2-7, the V gene TRBV15; D gene uncertain. Germline V gene lookup returns CDR1 LNHNV and CDR2 YYDKDF (reference sequence). V shed 0 bases and J shed 3 bases, with 6 bases lying between them. The CDR3 spans 13 residues. The CDR3 bases are TGTGCCACCAGCAGAGATTCAGGCTACGAGCAGTACGTC. This encodes CATSRDSGYEQYV.

This chain uses TRBV23-1 with TRBJ2-3, with TRBD1 as a possible D gene (6 bases). TRBV23-1 is reported as an ORF; its role is uncertain. Trimming shortened V by 0 bases and J by 0 bases, and 13 bases separated the two germline ends. This CDR3 has 17 residues. The CDR3 bases are TGCGCCAGCAGTCAATCGTCAGGGGCTAAGAGCACAGATACGCAGTATTTT. The encoded protein is CASSQSSGAKSTDTQYF.

The chain joins TRBV9 to TRBJ1-6, with unresolved D. The V gene lost 0 bases and the J gene lost 8 bases, with 9 bases spanning the gap. Germline lookup yields CDR1 SGDLS and CDR2 YYNGEE. The CDR3 sequence is 14 residues long. In DNA, the CDR3 is TGTGCCAGCAGCGTAGATAGTCTAGATTCACCCCTCCACTTT. It codes for CASSVDSLDSPLHF.

V usage is TRBV20-1 and J usage is TRBJ1-4; no clear D. Looked up from germline, CDR1 is DFQATT and CDR2 is SNEGSKA (reference sequence). Trimming left V 0 bases short and J 2 bases short, with 7 bases between. The CDR3 is 14 residues long. The CDR3 region has the DNA TGCAGTGCTAGAGAAGGGCCTACTAATGAAAAACTGTTTTTT. The encoded protein is CSAREGPTNEKLFF.

The chain combines TRBV25-1 with TRBJ2-1; 7 positions match TRBD2. Trimming cost V 5 bases and J 6 bases; bases outside gene matches: 1. The CDR3 contains 12 residues. Germline CDR1 MGHDK, CDR2 SYGVNS. Written as DNA, the CDR3 is TGTGCCAGCAGTTGGGGGGGCAATGAGCAGTTCTTC. It encodes CASSWGGNEQFF.

V and J are TRBV29-1 and TRBJ1-2; tentative D call: TRBD1 (5 bases). There are 14 residues in the CDR3. Germline CDR1 is SQVTM and CDR2 is ANQGSEA. The ends were cut back, 3 bases at V and 4 bases at J, with 15 bases in the middle. CDR3 residues: CSVDGGIGGYGYTF. The CDR3 DNA follows: TGCAGCGTTGACGGGGGGATAGGCGGCTATGGCTACACCTTC.

The V and J genes are TRBV5-6 and TRBJ2-7; D is perhaps TRBD1 (6 bases). With 3 bases removed from V and 2 bases from J, the gap between germline ends came to 12 bases. The CDR3 loop spans 14 amino acids. In germline, CDR1 is SGHDT, CDR2 YYEEEE. CDR3 coding DNA: TGTGCCAGCAGCTACCCCGGGACACCCTACGAGCAGTACTTC. The encoded protein is CASSYPGTPYEQYF. The full variable domain, its missing parts supplied by reference TRBV5-6 and TRBJ2-7, is DAGVTQSPTHLIKTRGQQVTLRCSPKSGHDTVSWYQQALGQGPQFIFQYYEEEERQRGNFPDRFSGHQFPNYSSELNVNALLLGDSALYLCASSYPGTPYEQYFGPGTRLTVT.

The chain is built from TRBV5-1 and TRBJ2-5, with D tentatively TRBD1 (5 bases). In germline, CDR1 is SGHRS, CDR2 YFSETQ. This CDR3 is 13 amino acids long. The ends were cut back, 5 bases at V and 3 bases at J, with 11 bases in the middle. CDR3 DNA sequence: TGCGCCAGCAGAAAAAGGGGTGAAGAGACCCAGTACTTC. This sequence encodes CASRKRGEETQYF.

V usage is TRBV20-1 and J usage is TRBJ2-4; no definite D call. The V end lost 1 base, the J end lost 8 bases, and 15 bases lay between the germline ends. The CDR3 is made up of 14 amino acids. Germline loops: CDR1 DFQATT, CDR2 SNEGSKA (reference sequence). Written as DNA, the CDR3 is TGCAGTGCTAGAGGGGAAACCAGGTACGACATTCAGTACTTC. Its translation is CSARGETRYDIQYF.

The table lists this clonotype with a few counts. The chain is built from TRBV6-5 and TRBJ2-7; TRBD1 is a possible D gene (6 bases). Trimming took off 6 bases at V and 1 base at J, with 10 bases between the two ends. This CDR3 region has 13 residues. The germline CDR1 and CDR2 sequences are MNHEY and SVGAGI. The CDR3 sequence: CASSLQGSYEQYF. In DNA, the CDR3 is TGTGCCAGCAGCCTACAGGGTTCCTACGAGCAGTACTTC.

The chain is built from TRBV4-1 and TRBJ2-5; no firm D call. V gave up 3 bases and J gave up 1 base, with 9 bases separating them. This CDR3 region has 14 residues. Germline V gene sequence: CDR1 MGHRA, CDR2 YSYEKL. The CDR3 region is CASSHRRGQETQYF. The CDR3 DNA sequence: TGCGCCAGCAGCCATCGACGAGGCCAAGAGACCCAGTACTTC.

The rearrangement links TRBV3-1 to TRBJ2-1, with 8 bases that match TRBD2. V shed 1 base, J shed 7 bases, and the junction held 9 bases outside the gene matches. Germline lookup yields CDR1 LGHDT and CDR2 YNNKEL (reference sequence). The length of the CDR3 is 16 residues. DNA for the CDR3: TGTGCCAGCAGCCAAGTTGGCGGGGGGCGGACAAATGAGCAGTTCTTC. Amino acids: CASSQVGGGRTNEQFF.

This chain connects TRBV24-1 to TRBJ1-1; D is possibly TRBD1 (5 bases). The V end was cut by 5 bases, the J end by 3 bases, with 6 bases between. From germline, CDR1 is KGHDR and CDR2 SFDVKD. CDR3 size: 12 residues. The DNA for the CDR3 is TGTGCCACCAGTGCAGGGTACACTGAAGCTTTCTTT. Protein product: CATSAGYTEAFF.